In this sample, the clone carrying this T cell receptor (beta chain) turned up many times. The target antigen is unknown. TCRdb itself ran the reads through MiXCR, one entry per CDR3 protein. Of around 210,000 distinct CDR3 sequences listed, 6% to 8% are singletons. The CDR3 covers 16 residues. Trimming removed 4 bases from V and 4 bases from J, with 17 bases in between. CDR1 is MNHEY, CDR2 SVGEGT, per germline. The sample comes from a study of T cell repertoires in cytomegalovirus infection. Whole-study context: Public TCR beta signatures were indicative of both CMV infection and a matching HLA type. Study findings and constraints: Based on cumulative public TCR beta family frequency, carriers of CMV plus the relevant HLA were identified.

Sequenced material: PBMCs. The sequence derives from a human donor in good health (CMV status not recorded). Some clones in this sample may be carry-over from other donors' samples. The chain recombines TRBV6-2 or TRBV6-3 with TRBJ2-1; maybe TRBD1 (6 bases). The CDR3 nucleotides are TGTGCCAGCAGTTCAAGGGGGAGCCGGCCGTACAATGAGCAGTTCTTC. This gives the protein CASSSRGSRPYNEQFF.